This is a list of T cell receptor beta chains from one sample in a study of neoadjuvant anti-PD-1 for oral cavity cancer. Measured with immunoSEQ multiplex PCR; TCRdb has only the in-frame clones, and not every one. The table includes tens of thousands of clones, 79% detected once. Specimen: PBMCs, collected before nivolumab (anti-PD-1) treatment. Receptor source: a person aged 35-79 years with oral cavity squamous cell carcinoma. Each CDR3 is given with its conserved first and last residue. The D gene is left open where the match is weak. Some rows have no size entry. The others give once, few or many, or a class for an expanded clone.

CASGFVSHEQFF	TGTGCCAGCGGATTCGTTAGCCATGAGCAGTTCTTC	few	TRBJ2-1	TRBV2	NA
CASREGVNQPQHF	TGCGCCAGCAGGGAGGGGGTCAATCAGCCCCAGCATTTT	NA	TRBJ1-5	TRBV10-2	NA
CASSLAGTGALNYGYTF	TGTGCCAGCAGCTTAGCCGGGACAGGCGCTCTAAACTATGGCTACACCTTC	few	TRBJ1-2	TRBV7-8	TRBD1
CASSTTEAYEQYF	TGTGCCAGCAGCACGACTGAAGCCTACGAGCAGTACTTC	NA	TRBJ2-7	TRBV6-1	NA
CASYTGTYEQYF	TGTGCCAGCTATACAGGAACCTACGAGCAGTACTTC	NA	TRBJ2-7	TRBV27	NA
CASSLGGTNEQYF	TGTGCCAGCAGCTTAGGGGGGACAAACGAGCAGTACTTC	NA	TRBJ2-7	TRBV7-8	NA
CASRVQGAGETQYF	TGTGCCAGCAGAGTTCAGGGGGCGGGGGAGACCCAGTACTTC	NA	TRBJ2-5	TRBV6-6	TRBD1
CASSRGGANTGELFF	TGTGCCAGTAGTCGTGGGGGGGCGAACACCGGGGAGCTGTTTTTT	NA	TRBJ2-2	TRBV19	TRBD2
CASSAQTSGRGEQYF	TGTGCCAGCAGCGCCCAGACTAGCGGGCGGGGCGAGCAGTACTTC	few	TRBJ2-7	TRBV11-2	TRBD2
CASSVLAGVGEQYF	TGTGCCAGCAGTGTGCTAGCGGGAGTTGGAGAGCAGTACTTC	NA	TRBJ2-7	TRBV6-1	TRBD2
CASSQDLIRKDGYTF	TGCGCCAGCAGCCAAGACCTCATTAGAAAGGATGGCTACACCTTC	NA	TRBJ1-2	TRBV4-1	NA
CASSLQLAKNIQYF	TGTGCCAGCAGCTTGCAACTAGCCAAAAACATTCAGTACTTC	NA	TRBJ2-4	TRBV5-6	NA
CASTEGIYGYTF	TGTGCCAGTACCGAGGGGATTTATGGCTACACCTTC	NA	TRBJ1-2	TRBV19	NA
CASSEKQTSNTEAFF	TGCGCCAGCAGTGAAAAGCAGACCTCGAACACTGAAGCTTTCTTT	NA	TRBJ1-1	TRBV10-1	NA
CASSLGASSYEQYF	TGTGCCAGCAGCTTAGGGGCGAGCTCCTACGAGCAGTACTTC	NA	TRBJ2-7	TRBV7-2	NA
CASSIRDSNQPQHF	TGTGCCAGTAGTATCAGAGATAGCAATCAGCCCCAGCATTTT	NA	TRBJ1-5	TRBV19	NA
CASSAINTGELFF	TGTGCCAGCAGTGCAATTAACACCGGGGAGCTGTTTTTT	NA	TRBJ2-2	TRBV2	NA
CASSPQGFANTGELFF	TGTGCCAGCAGCCCACAGGGGTTCGCGAACACCGGGGAGCTGTTTTTT	NA	TRBJ2-2	TRBV5-4	TRBD1
CASSLGVGASSNQPQHF	TGTGCCAGCAGCCTGGGGGTCGGAGCGTCGAGCAATCAGCCCCAGCATTTT	few	TRBJ1-5	TRBV7-9	NA
CASSFRGSPDEQYF	TGTGCCAGCAGTTTTAGGGGATCCCCGGACGAGCAGTACTTC	once	TRBJ2-7	TRBV28	NA
CASSVGLAGGLPDTQYF	TGTGCCAGCAGCGTAGGACTAGCGGGAGGGCTCCCAGATACGCAGTATTTT	once	TRBJ2-3	TRBV9	TRBD2